A selection of T cell receptor beta chains follows, all from one sample in a study of CD8 T cells in Susac syndrome. TCRdb reprocessed the immunoSEQ multiplex PCR reads via MiXCR and lists one record per CDR3 protein. The top ten hold about 0.12% of the sample, which has under 200,000 distinct CDR3 sequences, more than 95% seen once. Sequenced sample: CD4+ T cells from PBMCs. Every receptor here comes from a human donor with Susac syndrome. The CDR3 runs from the conserved cysteine through the conserved F or W. The D gene is left open where the match is weak. Clone size, where shown, is once, few, many, or a class for clones that have expanded.

clone_size	d_call	j_call	v_call	cdr3_aa	cdr3_nt
.	.	TRBJ2-1	TRBV25-1	CASSRIGQYNEQFF	TGTGCCAGCAGTCGGATTGGGCAGTACAATGAGCAGTTCTTC
.	.	TRBJ2-2	TRBV27	CASSSTTTGELFF	TGTGCCAGCAGTTCGACAACCACGGGGGAGCTGTTTTTT
once	TRBD2	TRBJ2-2	TRBV20-1	CSVTGAGGPITGELFF	TGCAGTGTTACCGGAGCGGGAGGGCCGATTACCGGGGAGCTGTTTTTT
.	.	TRBJ1-6	TRBV14	CASSQEWQTGSPLHF	TGTGCCAGCAGCCAAGAATGGCAGACCGGTTCACCCCTCCACTTT
.	.	TRBJ2-1	TRBV29-1	CSVRGASYNEQFF	TGCAGCGTTCGAGGGGCCTCCTACAATGAGCAGTTCTTC
.	.	TRBJ1-2	TRBV5-1	CASSTGTAELHGYTF	TGCGCCAGCAGCACGGGGACGGCTGAGCTACATGGCTACACCTTC
.	TRBD2	TRBJ2-1	TRBV3-1	CASSQASAGGGEQFF	TGTGCCAGCAGCCAAGCGTCGGCGGGGGGAGGTGAGCAGTTCTTC
.	.	TRBJ2-3	TRBV5-6	CASISEQDTQYF	TGTGCCAGCATCTCGGAGCAAGATACGCAGTATTTT
.	.	TRBJ1-2	TRBV29-1	CSAVENYGYTF	TGCAGCGCCGTTGAGAACTATGGCTACACCTTC
.	TRBD1	TRBJ1-2	TRBV12-3/TRBV12-4	CASSSLGQGPTGYTF	TGTGCCAGCAGTTCCCTGGGACAGGGCCCCACTGGCTACACCTTC
.	TRBD1	TRBJ1-1	TRBV11-2	CASSLTGGTEAFF	TGTGCCAGCAGCTTGACAGGGGGGACTGAAGCTTTCTTT
.	.	TRBJ1-5	TRBV20-1	CSAKRTAQEPQHF	TGCAGTGCCAAGAGGACGGCCCAGGAGCCCCAGCATTTT
.	TRBD2	TRBJ2-5	TRBV29-1	CSVETSARYQETQYF	TGCAGCGTTGAAACTAGCGCACGATACCAAGAGACCCAGTACTTC
.	TRBD2	TRBJ2-5	TRBV5-1	CASYQTGGQETQYF	TGCGCCAGCTACCAAACGGGGGGTCAAGAGACCCAGTACTTC
.	TRBD1	TRBJ1-5	TRBV15	CATSRAQTGNSNQPQHF	TGTGCCACCAGCAGAGCCCAGACAGGGAATAGCAATCAGCCCCAGCATTTT
.	TRBD1	TRBJ1-1	TRBV6-5	CASNDRVSEAFF	TGTGCCAGCAACGACAGGGTATCAGAAGCTTTCTTT
.	.	TRBJ1-1	TRBV5-6	CASSRPGGSAEAFF	TGTGCCAGCAGCCGACCAGGTGGGAGCGCTGAAGCTTTCTTT
.	TRBD1	TRBJ1-4	TRBV15	CATRRGQGVEKLFF	TGTGCCACCAGACGCGGACAGGGAGTTGAAAAACTGTTTTTT
.	TRBD2	TRBJ2-5	TRBV20-1	CSALRRGAGDQETQYF	TGCAGTGCTCTCCGGCGTGGAGCGGGGGACCAAGAGACCCAGTACTTC
.	.	TRBJ1-5	TRBV15	CATSRSTGYNQPQHF	TGTGCCACCAGCAGAAGTACAGGATACAATCAGCCCCAGCATTTT
.	.	TRBJ1-6	TRBV9	CASSVEGRSNSPLHF	TGTGCCAGCAGCGTAGAGGGCAGATCGAATTCACCCCTCCACTTT
.	TRBD2	TRBJ2-7	TRBV4-3	CASSQGARAGGSYEQYF	TGCGCCAGCAGCCAAGGGGCGCGAGCGGGGGGCTCCTACGAGCAGTACTTC
.	.	TRBJ2-7	TRBV30	CAWSVLIGPGEQYF	TGTGCCTGGAGTGTACTAATCGGCCCGGGCGAGCAGTACTTC